A selection of T cell receptor beta chains follows, all from one sample in a study of identical twins. TCRdb re-called the 5' RACE reads through MiXCR, storing one row per CDR3 protein. The sample yields around 240,000 distinct CDR3 sequences, roughly 7% seen once. A further study also used this sample, focusing on yellow fever vaccine responses in identical twins.

Sequencing was performed on memory (CD45RO+) T cells sorted from blood. Every receptor here comes from a woman between 18 and 30 years old in good health. CDR3s include the opening cysteine and the closing phenylalanine or tryptophan. Each record gives: D gene, V gene, J gene, clone size, CDR3 DNA, CDR3 protein. The D gene is left open where the match is weak. Rows may omit the clone size; those that give it use once, few, many or a size class.

d_gene: .
v_gene: TRBV12-3/TRBV12-4
j_gene: TRBJ2-2
abundance: many
CDR3nt: TGTGCCAGCAGGGACCATGGAGGAGGAGTTTACACCGGGGAGCTGTTTTTT
CDR3aa: CASRDHGGGVYTGELFF

d_gene: TRBD2
v_gene: TRBV25-1
j_gene: TRBJ2-5
abundance: few
CDR3nt: TGTGCCAGCAGTACACCGGGGGGAGAGACCCAGTACTTC
CDR3aa: CASSTPGGETQYF

d_gene: .
v_gene: TRBV2
j_gene: TRBJ2-1
abundance: many
CDR3nt: TGTGCCAGCAAGGCCGGGACATTGGATGAGCAGTTCTTC
CDR3aa: CASKAGTLDEQFF

d_gene: TRBD1
v_gene: TRBV29-1
j_gene: TRBJ2-3
abundance: many
CDR3nt: TGCAGCGTTCTTGGGACAGGGGGGACAGATACGCAGTATTTT
CDR3aa: CSVLGTGGTDTQYF

d_gene: .
v_gene: TRBV18
j_gene: TRBJ2-5
abundance: few
CDR3nt: TGTGCCAGCTCACCAGCAGGTCCACAGGAGACCCAGTACTTC
CDR3aa: CASSPAGPQETQYF

d_gene: TRBD2
v_gene: TRBV20-1
j_gene: TRBJ2-5
abundance: many
CDR3nt: TGCAGTGCTATGAATGGACTAGCGGGGGGGCGAGAGACCCAGTACTTC
CDR3aa: CSAMNGLAGGRETQYF

d_gene: .
v_gene: TRBV12-3/TRBV12-4
j_gene: TRBJ2-3
abundance: few
CDR3nt: TGTGCCAGCAGACCCCCCATCGGACCTCACACAGATACGCAGTATTTT
CDR3aa: CASRPPIGPHTDTQYF

d_gene: .
v_gene: TRBV7-9
j_gene: TRBJ2-7
abundance: many
CDR3nt: TGTGCCAGCAGCCACAACAATTCCCCCGAGCAGTACTTC
CDR3aa: CASSHNNSPEQYF

d_gene: TRBD2
v_gene: TRBV11-2
j_gene: TRBJ2-1
abundance: .
CDR3nt: TGTGCCAGCAGCTTAGTTATAGCGGGTGATTTCAATGAGCAGTTCTTC
CDR3aa: CASSLVIAGDFNEQFF

d_gene: TRBD1
v_gene: TRBV27
j_gene: TRBJ1-5
abundance: many
CDR3nt: TGTGCCAGCAGAGGACAGGCGTATAGCAATCAGCCCCAGCATTTT
CDR3aa: CASRGQAYSNQPQHF

d_gene: TRBD2
v_gene: TRBV7-2
j_gene: TRBJ2-1
abundance: .
CDR3nt: TGTGCCAGCAGCCCCGATAGCGGGGTTTCCTACAATGAGCAGTTCTTC
CDR3aa: CASSPDSGVSYNEQFF

d_gene: .
v_gene: TRBV25-1
j_gene: TRBJ2-1
abundance: many
CDR3nt: TGTGCCAGCAGTGAATCTTGGGTCCTACACAATGAGCAGTTCTTC
CDR3aa: CASSESWVLHNEQFF

d_gene: TRBD1
v_gene: TRBV7-9
j_gene: TRBJ2-6
abundance: .
CDR3nt: TGTGCCAGCGCACTACCGGGACAGAGCTCTGGGGCCAACGTCCTGACTTTC
CDR3aa: CASALPGQSSGANVLTF

d_gene: TRBD2
v_gene: TRBV10-3
j_gene: TRBJ2-2
abundance: many
CDR3nt: TGTGCCATCAGTGAGGAAGCGGGATACAGGGAGCTGTTTTTT
CDR3aa: CAISEEAGYRELFF

d_gene: TRBD2
v_gene: TRBV20-1
j_gene: TRBJ2-1
abundance: few
CDR3nt: TGCAGTGCTAGGCCCTCTAAGGCTAGCGGGGAACCCAATGAGCAGTTCTTC
CDR3aa: CSARPSKASGEPNEQFF

d_gene: TRBD2
v_gene: TRBV7-9
j_gene: TRBJ2-1
abundance: .
CDR3nt: TGTGCCAGCAGCTCAAGCTTTTTAGCGGGAGGATACAATGAGCAGTTCTTC
CDR3aa: CASSSSFLAGGYNEQFF

d_gene: .
v_gene: TRBV3-1
j_gene: TRBJ2-1
abundance: .
CDR3nt: TGTGCCAGCAGCCGCGCGGGAAACAATGAGCAGTTCTTC
CDR3aa: CASSRAGNNEQFF

d_gene: .
v_gene: TRBV20-1
j_gene: TRBJ2-1
abundance: .
CDR3nt: TGCAGTGCTAGAAGCCATTCGGGCCCCGATGAGCAGTTCTTC
CDR3aa: CSARSHSGPDEQFF

d_gene: .
v_gene: TRBV9
j_gene: TRBJ1-6
abundance: .
CDR3nt: TGTGCCAGCAGCGTAGACCGGGTCTCACCCCTCCACTTT
CDR3aa: CASSVDRVSPLHF

d_gene: .
v_gene: TRBV27
j_gene: TRBJ2-5
abundance: many
CDR3nt: TGTGCCAGCAGTTTAATTGGAGGTGGAGAGACCCAGTACTTC
CDR3aa: CASSLIGGGETQYF

d_gene: TRBD2
v_gene: TRBV11-2
j_gene: TRBJ2-3
abundance: few
CDR3nt: TGTGCCAGCAGGCGTAGCGGGGGGGGGGCAGATACGCAGTATTTT
CDR3aa: CASRRSGGGADTQYF

d_gene: TRBD2
v_gene: TRBV15
j_gene: TRBJ2-5
abundance: few
CDR3nt: TGTGCCACCAGCAGATCTCGGACTAGCGGGAGTTCAGAGACCCAGTACTTC
CDR3aa: CATSRSRTSGSSETQYF

d_gene: .
v_gene: TRBV28
j_gene: TRBJ2-6
abundance: many
CDR3nt: TGTGCCAGCAGTTTAGTTGGACTAAAGACCTCTGGGGCCAACGTCCTGACTTTC
CDR3aa: CASSLVGLKTSGANVLTF

d_gene: .
v_gene: TRBV3-1
j_gene: TRBJ2-3
abundance: few
CDR3nt: TGTGCCAGCAGCCAATGGGTGGATACGCAGTATTTT
CDR3aa: CASSQWVDTQYF

d_gene: TRBD2
v_gene: TRBV29-1
j_gene: TRBJ2-1
abundance: few
CDR3nt: TGCAGCCTTCCTAGCGGGAGCTCCTACAATGAGCAGTTCTTC
CDR3aa: CSLPSGSSYNEQFF

d_gene: .
v_gene: TRBV3-1
j_gene: TRBJ1-6
abundance: many
CDR3nt: TGTGCCAGCAGCCCAAGGACCTTCCTTTCTTCACCCCTCCACTTT
CDR3aa: CASSPRTFLSSPLHF

d_gene: .
v_gene: TRBV20-1
j_gene: TRBJ2-1
abundance: few
CDR3nt: TGCAGTGCCGGACCCGAGCAGTTCTTC
CDR3aa: CSAGPEQFF

d_gene: .
v_gene: TRBV15
j_gene: TRBJ2-2
abundance: few
CDR3nt: TGTGCCACCAGCAGAGACCGGTACACCGGGGAGCTGTTTTTT
CDR3aa: CATSRDRYTGELFF

d_gene: TRBD1
v_gene: TRBV3-1
j_gene: TRBJ1-1
abundance: .
CDR3nt: TGTGCCAGCAGCCGGGACAGTCGTGGAGCTTTCTTT
CDR3aa: CASSRDSRGAFF

d_gene: .
v_gene: TRBV27
j_gene: TRBJ2-1
abundance: few
CDR3nt: TGTGCCAGCAGTTTATCCGTCTGGGATGAGCAGTTCTTC
CDR3aa: CASSLSVWDEQFF

d_gene: TRBD2
v_gene: TRBV11-3
j_gene: TRBJ2-7
abundance: few
CDR3nt: TGTGCCAGCAGCCCAACTAGCGGGCTCTACGAGCAGTACTTC
CDR3aa: CASSPTSGLYEQYF

d_gene: TRBD2
v_gene: TRBV20-1
j_gene: TRBJ2-3
abundance: many
CDR3nt: TGCAGTGCTATTAGCGGGGGGGCGTCAGATACGCAGTATTTT
CDR3aa: CSAISGGASDTQYF

d_gene: .
v_gene: TRBV24-1
j_gene: TRBJ2-2
abundance: many
CDR3nt: TGTGCCACCAGAGACGGGGGTGCGAACACCGGGGAGCTGTTTTTT
CDR3aa: CATRDGGANTGELFF

d_gene: .
v_gene: TRBV7-9
j_gene: TRBJ2-1
abundance: many
CDR3nt: TGTGCCAGCACCACGGGGGGCGGCTCCTACAATGAGCAGTTCTTC
CDR3aa: CASTTGGGSYNEQFF

d_gene: .
v_gene: TRBV4-1
j_gene: TRBJ1-5
abundance: many
CDR3nt: TGCGCCAGCAGCCAGGGGCAAACTAGCAATCAGCCCCAGCATTTT
CDR3aa: CASSQGQTSNQPQHF

d_gene: TRBD2
v_gene: TRBV3-1
j_gene: TRBJ2-5
abundance: many
CDR3nt: TGTGCCAGCAGCCCCGGGACTAGCCGCCCCCAAGAGACCCAGTACTTC
CDR3aa: CASSPGTSRPQETQYF

d_gene: .
v_gene: TRBV28
j_gene: TRBJ1-2
abundance: .
CDR3nt: TGTGCCAGCAGTCTAACCACCTTCGACGGAAACTATGGCTACACCTTC
CDR3aa: CASSLTTFDGNYGYTF

d_gene: .
v_gene: TRBV11-2
j_gene: TRBJ1-3
abundance: many
CDR3nt: TGTGCCAGCAGCTTAGGGGGTTCTGGAAACACCATATATTTT
CDR3aa: CASSLGGSGNTIYF

d_gene: .
v_gene: TRBV4-1
j_gene: TRBJ1-2
abundance: many
CDR3nt: TGCGCCAGCAGCCTCGGGCCTAACTATGGCTACACCTTC
CDR3aa: CASSLGPNYGYTF

d_gene: TRBD2
v_gene: TRBV5-1
j_gene: TRBJ2-2
abundance: many
CDR3nt: TGCGCCAGCAGCTTGGAGCCTAGCGGGAGGCCCGGGGAGCTGTTTTTT
CDR3aa: CASSLEPSGRPGELFF

d_gene: .
v_gene: TRBV28
j_gene: TRBJ2-1
abundance: many
CDR3nt: TGTGCCAGCAGTTTTACTAGCAGGGGATGGGAGCAGTTCTTC
CDR3aa: CASSFTSRGWEQFF

d_gene: .
v_gene: TRBV29-1
j_gene: TRBJ2-2
abundance: many
CDR3nt: TGCAGTGCTTCAGCTGGCTCGAACACCGGGGAGCTGTTTTTT
CDR3aa: CSASAGSNTGELFF

d_gene: .
v_gene: TRBV20-1
j_gene: TRBJ1-1
abundance: .
CDR3nt: TGCAGTGCTAGCTCAATTCTCCAGGAACGTCATCGAGGGACTGAAGCTTTCTTT
CDR3aa: CSASSILQERHRGTEAFF

d_gene: TRBD1
v_gene: TRBV5-4
j_gene: TRBJ2-2
abundance: few
CDR3nt: TGTGCCAGCAGCCGTCCGGGACAGGCAAACACCGGGGAGCTGTTTTTT
CDR3aa: CASSRPGQANTGELFF

d_gene: .
v_gene: TRBV5-1
j_gene: TRBJ2-5
abundance: medium-sized
CDR3nt: TGCGCCAGCAGCTTGGGGCCCCGGACGGCACCCCCTCAAGAGACCCAGTACTTC
CDR3aa: CASSLGPRTAPPQETQYF

d_gene: .
v_gene: TRBV29-1
j_gene: TRBJ1-2
abundance: many
CDR3nt: TGCAGCGCTAAAAGGACAGAAGCAAACTATGGCTACACCTTC
CDR3aa: CSAKRTEANYGYTF

d_gene: .
v_gene: TRBV20-1
j_gene: TRBJ2-3
abundance: .
CDR3nt: TGCAGTGCTAGCCATGGGGGATTCTCCACAGATACGCAGTATTTT
CDR3aa: CSASHGGFSTDTQYF

d_gene: .
v_gene: TRBV12-3/TRBV12-4
j_gene: TRBJ1-2
abundance: many
CDR3nt: TGTGCCAGCAGTACCGGGAGCAACTATGGCTACACCTTC
CDR3aa: CASSTGSNYGYTF

d_gene: .
v_gene: TRBV12-3/TRBV12-4
j_gene: TRBJ2-3
abundance: many
CDR3nt: TGTGCCAGCAGTCCCCACACTAGTGGGGGGTCGGATACGCAGTATTTT
CDR3aa: CASSPHTSGGSDTQYF

d_gene: .
v_gene: TRBV5-3
j_gene: TRBJ2-3
abundance: few
CDR3nt: TGTGCCAGAAGCTTGGGTCACGGCATCGATACGCAGTATTTT
CDR3aa: CARSLGHGIDTQYF

d_gene: .
v_gene: TRBV4-1
j_gene: TRBJ2-3
abundance: few
CDR3nt: TGCGCCAGCAGCCAAGATATGGGAGGTTGGCAGTATTTT
CDR3aa: CASSQDMGGWQYF

d_gene: .
v_gene: TRBV10-3
j_gene: TRBJ1-1
abundance: .
CDR3nt: TGTGCCATCAGTCGTGGGGACGCTGAAGCTTTCTTT
CDR3aa: CAISRGDAEAFF

d_gene: .
v_gene: TRBV11-2
j_gene: TRBJ2-2
abundance: .
CDR3nt: TGTGCCAGCAGTCAAAAGCGGTCGGCGAACACCGGGGAGCTGTTTTTT
CDR3aa: CASSQKRSANTGELFF

d_gene: TRBD1
v_gene: TRBV5-1
j_gene: TRBJ2-7
abundance: many
CDR3nt: TGCGCCAGCAGGAGGGACAGGGGCTACGAGCAGTACTTC
CDR3aa: CASRRDRGYEQYF

d_gene: .
v_gene: TRBV29-1
j_gene: TRBJ1-1
abundance: many
CDR3nt: TGCAGCGTCCAGCAGAACACTGAAGCTTTCTTT
CDR3aa: CSVQQNTEAFF

d_gene: .
v_gene: TRBV6-1
j_gene: TRBJ2-1
abundance: .
CDR3nt: TGTGCCAGCAGTCCACGTACAATAACAGGTGGCTCCTACAATGAGCAGTTCTTC
CDR3aa: CASSPRTITGGSYNEQFF